This T cell receptor (beta chain) was identified in a study of cytomegalovirus exposure and HLA in healthy donors. Study-wide findings and caveats: Roughly uniform sequencing depth across donors was assumed, possibly incorrectly.

The study ran its PCR with 60 Vbeta and 13 Jbeta primers. Sequenced by immunoSEQ multiplex PCR; TCRdb stores in-frame clones only, minus some. Of fewer than 40,000 clones in the sample, 86% were seen once. The CDR3 has 15 residues. The germline V and J ends were trimmed by 4 bases and 0 bases, with 8 bases remaining between them. Germline-derived CDR1 and CDR2 are SGHNT and YYREEE (reference sequence). In regard to this clone: Antigen specificity is unknown.

This sequence was found in a middle-aged woman in good health and CMV-seropositive. Sequencing was performed on PBMCs. The V call is TRBV5-4, the J call TRBJ2-6; no clear D. DNA of the CDR3: TGTGCCAGCAGCCTATCCGGCTCTGGGGCCAACGTCCTGACTTTC. Translating gives CASSLSGSGANVLTF.